This T cell receptor beta chain was captured by sequencing in a study of identical twins (dated by TCRdb to about 2016). Concerning the study at large: To test whether fetal clonotypes persist, the study used deep sequencing on TCR alpha and beta repertoires from monozygotic twins, unrelated adults of various ages, and cord blood. To rule out contamination, replicate twin experiments were performed at different times with different library preparation protocols.

Every donor was a healthy Caucasian. Three unrelated non-twin adults were also sequenced: a male aged 18 to 30, a male aged 50 to 60 and a female aged 50 to 60. Miltenyi CD45RO+ enrichment and human naive T-cell isolation kits were used to isolate memory (CD45RO+) and naive T cells from PBMC. The CDR3 contains 15 residues, cysteine and phenylalanine counted. Here the CDR3 DNA is all that survives: 45 bases in frame from base 1. Trimming at the junction amounts to 6 bases on V and 8 bases on J, and the germline ends lie 22 bases apart. Library prep was done by 5' RACE. The data were produced on an Illumina HiSeq 2000. Template switching introduced a universal primer binding site; the final cDNA contained a unique molecular identifier, enabling accurate counting of TCR cDNA molecules. First-strand cDNA for TCR alpha and beta chains was synthesized from specific primers in the conserved constant-segment region. To control for contamination, each cDNA library was double barcoded with a SMART-Mk sample barcode plus Illumina barcodes. Two successive PCR steps introduced TruSeq adapter sequences along with Illumina sample barcodes. The TCR alpha and beta cDNA libraries were sequenced on the Illumina HiSeq platform using custom primers. The source study handled its data this way. Raw reads were processed with MiGEC to extract unique molecular identifiers, and MiXCR was used to determine CDR3 positions. Recombination models were inferred per individual with the repgenHMM and IGoR tools using an EM algorithm. Shared clonotypes were analyzed with the tcR package in R, and sharing was normalized by the product of cloneset sizes. Out-of-frame nonproductive sequences were analyzed to study raw recombination free of thymic and clonal selection effects. The public reads were quality trimmed at Q25 with fastp and then assembled into clones with MiXCR by TCRdb, keeping productive beta chains. Each CDR3 protein gets just one entry, which takes the most common genes and DNA from the rows behind it. TCRdb's processing, not the authors' own work, is the source of the V and J calls. Recorded for this sample are around 370,000 distinct CDR3 sequences; 9% to 10% of them occurred a single time. Roughly 8.7% of the sample comes from the top ten.

This clonotype was found a few times. Its antigen is unknown. Nothing much larger sits one base from this clone, and base qualities are not available. General study outcomes and caveats: Fewer insertions were carried by abundant cord blood beta clonotypes, a similar but weaker trend appeared in young adult naive repertoires, and no such trend appeared in memory repertoires. In monozygotic twins, out-of-frame TCR alpha sharing was systematically underestimated by recombination models, although the models agreed with sharing between unrelated individuals. Excess twin sharing in beta out-of-frame sequences was weaker because fewer shared sequences lowered the signal-to-noise ratio. Invariant T cells such as MAIT and iNKT could partly confound zero-insertion analyses, although diverse VJ usage argued against such confounding for most clonotypes. Conclusions relied on cross-sectional statistical analysis, since the same donors could not be followed over many years. Compared with coincidental sharing between unrelated individuals, out-of-frame TCR alpha sequences shared between twins showed an excess of sequences with low generation probability.

The source of this sequence is a woman between 45 and 60 years old in good health. Input material: naive T cells sorted from blood. The intended sense of this specimen's cell subset or site label: cells isolated with a human naive T-cell isolation kit. The chain joins TRBV12-3 or TRBV12-4 to TRBJ1-2; the best D guess is TRBD1, with 5 bases matching. The CDR3 reads CASSLEGEGLVGYTF. The nucleotide sequence is given as TGTGCCAGCAGCCTCGAAGGGGAGGGATTGGTGGGCTACACCTTC.